This T cell receptor (beta chain) stems from a study of cytotoxic CD8 clonotypes in ibrutinib-treated CLL. Study-level information: Investigators collected response samples after a median roughly 12 months of treatment, range 6 to 36.

Data came from immunoSEQ multiplex PCR; TCRdb stores just in-frame clones and leaves some out. Of around 52,000 clones in the sample, roughly 50% were seen once. With regard to this clone: Its antigen remains unknown.

Study conclusions and caveats: Clonality (at baseline) was higher than in age-matched healthy donors and tracked circulating CD8+ T-cell counts. Stable or contracted on treatment, public clonotypes were also uncommon.

Sequencing used PBMCs, obtained after 24 months of ibrutinib treatment. The receptor was isolated from a human donor with chronic lymphocytic leukemia.

CDR3 residues: CASSKRRFANEKLFF. Here the CDR3 DNA reads TGTGCCAGCAGCAAGAGGAGGTTTGCTAATGAAAAACTGTTTTTT. The chain has TRBV14 and TRBJ1-4; the D is unclear. The germline V and J ends were trimmed by 5 bases and 3 bases, with 13 bases remaining between them. CDR1 and CDR2 from the germline V gene are SGHDN and FVKESK. The CDR3 consists of 15 residues.